Listed below are T cell receptor beta chains from one sample, sequenced in a study of blood T cell repertoires in COVID-19. Sequenced by immunoSEQ multiplex PCR; TCRdb stores in-frame clones only, minus some. This sample has some 77,000 clones, with roughly 80% found just once. Material for sequencing was peripheral blood. These receptors all stem from a woman aged 65 to 85 with acute or convalescent COVID-19. CDR3s include the opening cysteine and the closing phenylalanine or tryptophan. D genes are given only for firm matches. Some rows mark clone size as missing; the rest say once, few, many or name a class of expanded clone.

TRBD1,TRBV6-2/TRBV6-3,TRBJ2-2,NA,CASSYRQGARTGELFF,TGTGCCAGCAGTTACCGACAGGGGGCACGGACCGGGGAGCTGTTTTTT
NA,TRBV29-1,TRBJ2-3,NA,CSVDRSWRRSDTQYF,TGCAGCGTTGATCGGAGCTGGCGGCGCAGCGATACGCAGTATTTT
TRBD1,TRBV27,TRBJ2-7,NA,CASSYLGQPTYEQYF,TGTGCCAGCAGTTATTTGGGACAGCCCACCTACGAGCAGTACTTC
NA,TRBV27,TRBJ1-5,NA,CASSFLAGSNQPQHF,TGTGCCAGCAGTTTCCTGGCAGGTAGCAATCAGCCCCAGCATTTT
TRBD2,TRBV2,TRBJ2-5,NA,CASRDLREGPQETQYF,TGTGCCAGCAGGGACCTCCGGGAGGGGCCCCAAGAGACCCAGTACTTC
NA,TRBV6-6,TRBJ2-7,NA,CASSYEYEQYF,TGTGCCAGCAGTTACGAGTACGAGCAGTACTTC
TRBD1,TRBV4-1,TRBJ1-1,NA,CASSRDRGSTEAFF,TGCGCCAGCAGCCGGGACAGGGGCAGCACTGAAGCTTTCTTT
NA,TRBV7-9,TRBJ2-3,NA,CASSFFKGSTDTQYF,TGTGCCAGCAGCTTTTTTAAGGGGAGCACAGATACGCAGTATTTT
NA,TRBV28,TRBJ1-1,NA,CASSREGNTEAFF,TGTGCCAGCAGCAGGGAGGGGAACACTGAAGCTTTCTTT
NA,TRBV28,TRBJ1-5,few,CASSLFGSPNQPQHF,TGTGCCAGCAGTTTATTCGGGTCCCCCAATCAGCCCCAGCATTTT
NA,TRBV4-1,TRBJ2-1,NA,CASRREIDEQFF,TGCGCCAGCCGGAGGGAGATCGATGAGCAGTTCTTC
NA,TRBV11-3,TRBJ1-1,NA,CASSRGRGGTEAFF,TGTGCCAGCAGCCGTGGTAGGGGTGGCACTGAAGCTTTCTTT
NA,TRBV21-1,TRBJ1-5,NA,CASSKGRNQPQHF,TGTGCCAGCAGCAAAGGTCGGAATCAGCCCCAGCATTTT
NA,TRBV5-1,TRBJ2-1,NA,CASSLGSSDYNEQFF,TGCGCCAGCAGCTTGGGTAGTAGCGACTACAATGAGCAGTTCTTC
TRBD1,TRBV15,TRBJ1-2,NA,CATSRKGTGAVF,TGTGCCACCAGCAGAAAGGGGACAGGTGCCGTTTTC
NA,TRBV27,TRBJ1-2,NA,CASSFSPRGGDGYGYTF,TGTGCCAGCAGTTTCTCCCCCAGGGGAGGGGACGGCTATGGCTACACCTTC
NA,TRBV28,TRBJ1-5,NA,CASRVGLLSYQPQHF,TGTGCCAGCAGAGTGGGACTGCTAAGTTATCAGCCCCAGCATTTT
TRBD2,TRBV4-1,TRBJ2-7,once,CASSSLAGGPGEQYF,TGCGCCAGCAGCTCTCTAGCGGGAGGGCCCGGGGAGCAGTACTTC
NA,TRBV5-1,TRBJ2-1,NA,CASRAWAQVPYNEQFF,TGCGCCAGCAGGGCATGGGCTCAAGTCCCCTACAATGAGCAGTTCTTC
NA,TRBV19,TRBJ2-4,NA,CASKETAKNIQYF,TGTGCCAGTAAGGAGACAGCAAAAAACATTCAGTACTTC
NA,TRBV5-1,TRBJ1-4,NA,CASSPAGTGNEKLFF,TGCGCCAGCAGCCCTGCCGGGACTGGGAATGAAAAACTGTTTTTT
NA,TRBV2,TRBJ2-4,few,CASSEFGGGRTKNIQYF,TGTGCCAGCAGTGAATTCGGGGGCGGGAGAACCAAAAACATTCAGTACTTC
NA,TRBV24-1,TRBJ2-1,NA,CATSDLEEQFF,TGTGCCACCAGTGATTTAGAGGAGCAGTTCTTC
NA,TRBV18,TRBJ2-6,NA,CASSKNYGADSGANVLTF,TGTGCCAGCTCAAAGAACTATGGGGCTGACTCTGGGGCCAACGTCCTGACTTTC
TRBD1,TRBV28,TRBJ2-7,NA,CASSLLGQGSREQYF,TGTGCCAGCAGTTTATTGGGACAGGGGTCGCGCGAGCAGTACTTC
NA,TRBV21-1,TRBJ1-1,NA,CASWNNREHEAFF,TGTGCCAGCTGGAATAACAGGGAGCATGAAGCTTTCTTT
TRBD1,TRBV28,TRBJ1-2,NA,CASSITGTGIYGYTF,TGTGCCAGCAGTATAACCGGGACAGGTATCTATGGCTACACCTTC
NA,TRBV4-2,TRBJ2-3,NA,CASSPSHGDTQYF,TGTGCCAGCAGCCCTAGCCACGGCGATACGCAGTATTTT
NA,TRBV6-5,TRBJ1-4,NA,CASTPQSGREKLFF,TGTGCCAGCACCCCCCAGAGCGGACGTGAAAAACTGTTTTTT
TRBD2,TRBV3-1/TRBV3-2,TRBJ2-2,NA,CASSRLAAKNTGELFF,TGTGCCAGCAGCCGGCTAGCGGCCAAAAACACCGGGGAGCTGTTTTTT
TRBD1,TRBV27,TRBJ1-1,NA,CASSSLGTGLDTEAFF,TGTGCCAGCAGTTCCCTAGGGACAGGGTTGGACACTGAAGCTTTCTTT
TRBD2,TRBV9,TRBJ2-2,NA,CASSEGGRARTGELFF,TGTGCCAGCAGCGAGGGCGGGAGGGCCAGAACCGGGGAGCTGTTTTTT
NA,TRBV9,TRBJ2-7,NA,CASSVVGPAPGDEQYF,TGTGCCAGCAGCGTAGTCGGGCCCGCCCCAGGGGACGAGCAGTACTTC
NA,TRBV7-9,TRBJ2-3,NA,CASTHSRTDTQYF,TGTGCCAGCACCCATAGCCGCACAGATACGCAGTATTTT
NA,TRBV2,TRBJ1-5,NA,CASRGNRAGNQPQHF,TGTGCCAGCAGGGGTAACAGGGCGGGCAATCAGCCCCAGCATTTT
NA,TRBV19,TRBJ2-3,NA,CASSTRVLSTDTQYF,TGTGCCAGTAGTACCCGGGTCCTAAGCACAGATACGCAGTATTTT
TRBD2,TRBV2,TRBJ2-7,NA,CASSDQGLAGMREQYF,TGTGCCAGCAGTGACCAAGGACTAGCGGGAATGAGGGAGCAGTACTTC
TRBD2,TRBV7-2,TRBJ2-2,NA,CASSRRTSGTGELFF,TGTGCCAGCAGCCGCCGGACTAGCGGGACCGGGGAGCTGTTTTTT
NA,TRBV6-5,TRBJ1-2,NA,CASSSRQTNYGYTF,TGTGCCAGCAGTTCAAGACAGACTAACTATGGCTACACCTTC
NA,TRBV27,TRBJ1-6,NA,CASSLSSYNSPLHF,TGTGCCAGCAGTTTATCGAGTTATAATTCACCCCTCCACTTT
NA,TRBV9,TRBJ2-1,NA,CASSVVERALYNEQFF,TGTGCCAGCAGCGTAGTTGAGCGGGCGCTGTACAATGAGCAGTTCTTC
NA,TRBV18,TRBJ2-7,NA,CASSPWGGGYEQYF,TGTGCCAGCTCACCATGGGGAGGGGGCTACGAGCAGTACTTC
TRBD1,TRBV28,TRBJ2-7,NA,CASSRDRGRDYEQYF,TGTGCCAGCAGTCGCGACAGGGGGCGAGACTACGAGCAGTACTTC
NA,TRBV3-1/TRBV3-2,TRBJ2-3,NA,CASRPGVVPGDTQYF,TGTGCCAGCAGACCCGGGGTAGTCCCAGGAGATACGCAGTATTTT
NA,TRBV5-1,TRBJ2-3,NA,CASSFWGRGTDTQYF,TGCGCCAGCAGCTTCTGGGGGCGCGGCACAGATACGCAGTATTTT
NA,TRBV29-1,TRBJ1-1,NA,CSGLGDRRNTEAFF,TGCAGCGGTCTGGGTGACAGGCGAAACACTGAAGCTTTCTTT
NA,TRBV7-2,TRBJ2-2,NA,CASSGHNTGELFF,TGTGCCAGCAGCGGACACAACACCGGGGAGCTGTTTTTT
NA,TRBV10-3,TRBJ1-5,NA,CAISESDRGQPQHF,TGTGCCATCAGTGAGTCGGATCGGGGTCAGCCCCAGCATTTT
NA,TRBV28,TRBJ1-5,NA,CASSLSPDRSRYQPQHF,TGTGCCAGCAGTTTATCCCCGGACAGATCGAGGTATCAGCCCCAGCATTTT
TRBD2,TRBV7-9,TRBJ2-2,NA,CASSLAGASGELFF,TGTGCCAGCAGTCTAGCGGGAGCCTCCGGGGAGCTGTTTTTT
TRBD2,TRBV4-1,TRBJ2-5,NA,CASSQHWPGGTQYF,TGCGCCAGCAGCCAACACTGGCCGGGAGGGACCCAGTACTTC
NA,TRBV6-6,TRBJ1-3,NA,CASISSSGNTIYF,TGTGCCAGCATCTCGAGCTCTGGAAACACCATATATTTT
TRBD1,TRBV6-6,TRBJ1-1,NA,CASRGTGRNTEAFF,TGTGCCAGCAGAGGGACAGGGAGGAACACTGAAGCTTTCTTT
NA,TRBV3-1/TRBV3-2,TRBJ2-5,NA,CASSRAGFRETQYF,TGTGCCAGCAGCCGCGCCGGTTTCCGGGAGACCCAGTACTTC
NA,TRBV5-1,TRBJ1-2,once,CASSLAQVNNYGYTF,TGCGCCAGCAGCTTGGCCCAGGTGAATAACTATGGCTACACCTTC
TRBD1,TRBV10-3,TRBJ2-7,NA,CAISAGTEPYEQYF,TGTGCCATCAGTGCTGGGACAGAACCCTACGAGCAGTACTTC
NA,TRBV10-3,TRBJ1-2,NA,CAISEGAANYGYTF,TGTGCCATCAGTGAGGGAGCGGCTAACTATGGCTACACCTTC
TRBD2,TRBV19,TRBJ2-3,NA,CASRPKLGLAGVLTDTQYF,TGTGCCAGTAGACCTAAACTGGGACTAGCGGGAGTTCTGACAGATACGCAGTATTTT